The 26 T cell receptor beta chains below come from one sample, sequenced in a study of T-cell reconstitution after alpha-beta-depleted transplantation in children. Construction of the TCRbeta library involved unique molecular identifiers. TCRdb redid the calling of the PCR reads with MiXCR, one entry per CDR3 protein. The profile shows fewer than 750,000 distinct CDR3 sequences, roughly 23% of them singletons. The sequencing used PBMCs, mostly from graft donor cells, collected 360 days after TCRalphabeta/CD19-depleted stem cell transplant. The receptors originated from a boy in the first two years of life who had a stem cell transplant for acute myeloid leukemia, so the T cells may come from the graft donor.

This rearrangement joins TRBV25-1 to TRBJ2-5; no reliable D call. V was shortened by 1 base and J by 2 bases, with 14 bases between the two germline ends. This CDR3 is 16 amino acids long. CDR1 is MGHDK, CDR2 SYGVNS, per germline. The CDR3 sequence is CASSEWEGRKQETQYF. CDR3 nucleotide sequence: TGTGCCAGCAGTGAATGGGAAGGACGTAAACAAGAGACCCAGTACTTC.

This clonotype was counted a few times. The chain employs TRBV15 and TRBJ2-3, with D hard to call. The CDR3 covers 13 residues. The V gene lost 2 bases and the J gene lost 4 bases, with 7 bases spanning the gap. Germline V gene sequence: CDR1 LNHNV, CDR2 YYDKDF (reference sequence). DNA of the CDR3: TGTGCCACCAGCAGAAGCCACGCAGATACGCAGTATTTT. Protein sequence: CATSRSHADTQYF. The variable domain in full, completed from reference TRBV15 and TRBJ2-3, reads DAMVIQNPRYQVTQFGKPVTLSCSQTLNHNVMYWYQQKSSQAPKLLFHYYDKDFNNEADTPDNFQSRRPNTSFCFLDIRSPGLGDTAMYLCATSRSHADTQYFGPGTRLTVL.

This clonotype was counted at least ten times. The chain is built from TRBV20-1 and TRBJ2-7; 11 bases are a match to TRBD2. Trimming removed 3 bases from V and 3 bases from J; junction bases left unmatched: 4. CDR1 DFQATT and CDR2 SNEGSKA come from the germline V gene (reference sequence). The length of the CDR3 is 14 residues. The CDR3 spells CSARLAGGLYEQYF. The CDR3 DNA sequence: TGCAGTGCTAGGTTAGCGGGGGGGCTCTACGAGCAGTACTTC.

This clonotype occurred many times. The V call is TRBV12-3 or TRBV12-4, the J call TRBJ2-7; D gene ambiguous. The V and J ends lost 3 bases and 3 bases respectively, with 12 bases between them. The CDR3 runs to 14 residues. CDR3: CASSLIAPNYEQYF. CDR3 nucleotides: TGTGCCAGCAGTTTGATAGCCCCTAACTACGAGCAGTACTTC.

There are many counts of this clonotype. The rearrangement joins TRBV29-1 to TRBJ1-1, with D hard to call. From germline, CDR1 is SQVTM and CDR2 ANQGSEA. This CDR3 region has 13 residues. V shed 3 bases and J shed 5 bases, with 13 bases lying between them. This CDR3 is CSVERLVETEAFF. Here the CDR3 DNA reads TGCAGCGTTGAGCGCCTAGTGGAGACTGAAGCTTTCTTT.

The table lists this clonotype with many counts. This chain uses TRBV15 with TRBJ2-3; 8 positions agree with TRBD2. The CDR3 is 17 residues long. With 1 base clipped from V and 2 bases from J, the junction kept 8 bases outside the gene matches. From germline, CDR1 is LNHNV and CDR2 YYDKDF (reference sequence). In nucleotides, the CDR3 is TGTGCCACCAGCAGAGGGGCACTAGCGGTCATCACAGATACGCAGTATTTT. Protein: CATSRGALAVITDTQYF.

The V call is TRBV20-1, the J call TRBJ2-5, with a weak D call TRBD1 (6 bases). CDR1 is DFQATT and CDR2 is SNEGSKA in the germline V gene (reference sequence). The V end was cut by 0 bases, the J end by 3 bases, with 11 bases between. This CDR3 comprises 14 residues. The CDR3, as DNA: TGCAGTGCTAGAGATGGGGCAGGGGAAGAGACCCAGTACTTC. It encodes CSARDGAGEETQYF.

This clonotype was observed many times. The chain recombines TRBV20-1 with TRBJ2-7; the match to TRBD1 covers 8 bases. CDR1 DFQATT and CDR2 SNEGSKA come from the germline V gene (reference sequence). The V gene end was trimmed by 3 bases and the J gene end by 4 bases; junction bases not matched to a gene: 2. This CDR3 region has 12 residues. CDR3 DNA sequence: TGCAGTGCTAGCGGGACAGGATACGAGCAGTACGTC. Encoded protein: CSASGTGYEQYV.

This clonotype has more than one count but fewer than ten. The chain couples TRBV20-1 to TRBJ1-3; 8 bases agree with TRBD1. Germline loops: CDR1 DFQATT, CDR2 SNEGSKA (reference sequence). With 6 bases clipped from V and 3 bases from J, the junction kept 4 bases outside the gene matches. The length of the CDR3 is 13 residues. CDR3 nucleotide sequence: TGCAGTGCGTCAGGGGGCGATGGAAACACCATATATTTT. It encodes CSASGGDGNTIYF.

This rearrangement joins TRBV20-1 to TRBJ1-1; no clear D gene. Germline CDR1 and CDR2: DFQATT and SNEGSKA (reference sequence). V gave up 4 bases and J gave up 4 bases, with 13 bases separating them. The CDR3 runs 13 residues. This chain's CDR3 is CSANNPPGTEAFF. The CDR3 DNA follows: TGCAGTGCTAACAACCCCCCCGGCACTGAAGCTTTCTTT.

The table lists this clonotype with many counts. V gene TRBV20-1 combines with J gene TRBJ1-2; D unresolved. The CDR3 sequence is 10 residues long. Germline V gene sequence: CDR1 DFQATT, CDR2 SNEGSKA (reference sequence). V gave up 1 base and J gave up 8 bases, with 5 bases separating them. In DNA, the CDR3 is TGCAGTGCTAGAGTGGAAGGCTACACCTTC. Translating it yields CSARVEGYTF.

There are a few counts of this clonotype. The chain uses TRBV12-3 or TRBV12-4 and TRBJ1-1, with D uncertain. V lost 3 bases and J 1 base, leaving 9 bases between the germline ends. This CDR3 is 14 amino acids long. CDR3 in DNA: TGTGCCAGCAGTTTCCAGACGGGGAACACTGAAGCTTTCTTT. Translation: CASSFQTGNTEAFF.

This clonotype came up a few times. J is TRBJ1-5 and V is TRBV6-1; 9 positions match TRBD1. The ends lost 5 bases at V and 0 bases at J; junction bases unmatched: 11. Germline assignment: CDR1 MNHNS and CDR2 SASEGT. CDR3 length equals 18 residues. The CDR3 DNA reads TGTGCCAGCAGTACAGCAACAACAGGGGGCAATAGCAATCAGCCCCAGCATTTT. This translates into CASSTATTGGNSNQPQHF.

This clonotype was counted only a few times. CDR3 in amino acids: CSATTGASYEQYF. The CDR3, as DNA: TGCAGTGCTACAACCGGGGCCTCCTACGAGCAGTACTTC. V and J are TRBV20-1 and TRBJ2-7; TRBD1 or TRBD2 may be the D gene (5 bases each). This CDR3 comprises 13 residues. Germline values: CDR1 DFQATT, CDR2 SNEGSKA (reference sequence). Trimming took off 4 bases at V and 0 bases at J, with 10 bases between the two ends.

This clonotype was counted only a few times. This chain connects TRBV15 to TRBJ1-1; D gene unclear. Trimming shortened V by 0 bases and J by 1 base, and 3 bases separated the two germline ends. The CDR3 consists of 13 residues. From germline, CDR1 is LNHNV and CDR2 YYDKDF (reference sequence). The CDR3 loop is CATSRDRNTEAFF. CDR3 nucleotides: TGTGCCACCAGCAGAGACAGGAACACTGAAGCTTTCTTT.

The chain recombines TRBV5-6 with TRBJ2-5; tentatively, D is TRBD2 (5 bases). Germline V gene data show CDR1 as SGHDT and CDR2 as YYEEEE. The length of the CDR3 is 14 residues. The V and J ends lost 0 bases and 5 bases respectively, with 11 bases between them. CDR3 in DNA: TGTGCCAGCAGCTTGGTTCGGGGTAGGGAGACCCAGTACTTC. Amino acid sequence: CASSLVRGRETQYF.

CDR3 loop: CATSDPTSGGPQETQYF. CDR3 DNA: TGTGCCACCAGTGACCCGACTAGCGGGGGACCTCAAGAGACCCAGTACTTC. The chain couples TRBV24-1 to TRBJ2-5, with 12 bases lining up with TRBD2. The V gene's germline CDR1 is KGHDR and CDR2 SFDVKD. Trimming cost V 4 bases and J 2 bases; bases outside gene matches: 7. The CDR3 has 17 residues.

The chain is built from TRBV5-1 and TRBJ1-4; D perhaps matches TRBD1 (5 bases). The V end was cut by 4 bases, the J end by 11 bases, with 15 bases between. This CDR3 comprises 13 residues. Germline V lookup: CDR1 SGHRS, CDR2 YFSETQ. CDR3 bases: TGCGCCAGCAGCATCAGGGCCGAGGGGAAACTGTTTTTT. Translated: CASSIRAEGKLFF.

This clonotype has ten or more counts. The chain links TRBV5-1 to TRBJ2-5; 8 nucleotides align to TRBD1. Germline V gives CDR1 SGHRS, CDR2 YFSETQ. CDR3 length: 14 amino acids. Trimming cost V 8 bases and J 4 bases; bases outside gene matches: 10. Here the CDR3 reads CARTTGGFAETQYF. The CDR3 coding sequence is TGCGCCAGAACTACAGGGGGATTTGCAGAGACCCAGTACTTC.

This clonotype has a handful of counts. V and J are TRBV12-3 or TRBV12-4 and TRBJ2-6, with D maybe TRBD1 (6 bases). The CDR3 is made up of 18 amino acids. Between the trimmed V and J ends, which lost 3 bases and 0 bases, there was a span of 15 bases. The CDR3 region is CASSFKGQIISGANVLTF. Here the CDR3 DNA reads TGTGCCAGCAGTTTTAAAGGACAGATCATCTCTGGGGCCAACGTCCTGACTTTC.

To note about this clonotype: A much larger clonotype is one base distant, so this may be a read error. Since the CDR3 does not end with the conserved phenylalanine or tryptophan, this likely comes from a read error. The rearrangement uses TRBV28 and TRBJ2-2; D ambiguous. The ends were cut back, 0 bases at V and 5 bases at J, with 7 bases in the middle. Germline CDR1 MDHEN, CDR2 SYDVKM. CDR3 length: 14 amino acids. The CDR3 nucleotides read TGTGCCAGCAGTTTATGGGACGGAACCGGGGAGCTGTTTCTT. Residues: CASSLWDGTGELFL.

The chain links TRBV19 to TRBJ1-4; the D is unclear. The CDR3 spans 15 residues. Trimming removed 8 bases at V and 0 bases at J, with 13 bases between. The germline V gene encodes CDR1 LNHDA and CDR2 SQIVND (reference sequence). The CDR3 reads CASSARLATNEKLFF. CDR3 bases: TGTGCCAGTTCCGCCCGCCTTGCAACTAATGAAAAACTGTTTTTT.

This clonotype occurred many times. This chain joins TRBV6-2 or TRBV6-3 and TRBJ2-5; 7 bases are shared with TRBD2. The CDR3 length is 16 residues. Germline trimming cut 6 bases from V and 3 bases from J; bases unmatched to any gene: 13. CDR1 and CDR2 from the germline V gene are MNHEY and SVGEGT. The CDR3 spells CASSTAWEGRKETQYF. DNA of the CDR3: TGTGCCAGCAGCACCGCCTGGGAGGGGCGAAAAGAGACCCAGTACTTC.

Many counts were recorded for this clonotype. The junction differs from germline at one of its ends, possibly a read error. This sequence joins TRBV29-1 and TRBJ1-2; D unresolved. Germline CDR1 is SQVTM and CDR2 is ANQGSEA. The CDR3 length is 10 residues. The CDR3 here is CSVGVQLPNF. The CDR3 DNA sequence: TGCAGCGTTGGAGTGCAGTTACCCAACTTC.

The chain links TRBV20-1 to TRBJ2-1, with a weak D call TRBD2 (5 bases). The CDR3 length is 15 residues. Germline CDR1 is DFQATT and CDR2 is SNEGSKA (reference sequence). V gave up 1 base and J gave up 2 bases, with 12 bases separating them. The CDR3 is CSARGEVATYNEQFF. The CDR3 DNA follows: TGCAGTGCTAGAGGGGAAGTAGCGACCTACAATGAGCAGTTCTTC.

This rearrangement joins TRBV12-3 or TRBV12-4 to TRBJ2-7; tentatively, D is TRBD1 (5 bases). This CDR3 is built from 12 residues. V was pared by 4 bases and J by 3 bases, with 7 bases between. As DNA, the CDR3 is TGTGCCAGCAGTTACACAGGCTACGAGCAGTACGTC. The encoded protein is CASSYTGYEQYV.